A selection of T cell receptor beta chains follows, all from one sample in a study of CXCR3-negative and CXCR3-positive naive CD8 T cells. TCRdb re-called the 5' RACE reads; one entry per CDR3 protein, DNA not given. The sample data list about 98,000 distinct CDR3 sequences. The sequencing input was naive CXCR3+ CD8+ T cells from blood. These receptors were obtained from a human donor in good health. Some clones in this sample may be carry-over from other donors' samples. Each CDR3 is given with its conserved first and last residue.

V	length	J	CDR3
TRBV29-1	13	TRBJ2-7	CSVVKQESYEQYF
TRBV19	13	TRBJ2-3	CASSRDGADTQYF
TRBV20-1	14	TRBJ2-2	CSARGPGGTGELFF
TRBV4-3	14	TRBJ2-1	CASSPSTGGNEQFF
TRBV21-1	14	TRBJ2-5	CASSGAAFQETQYF
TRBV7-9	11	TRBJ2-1	CASSSRDEQFF
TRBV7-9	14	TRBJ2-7	CASSSPGTSYEQYF
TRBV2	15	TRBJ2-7	CAQLGLAGSSYEQYF
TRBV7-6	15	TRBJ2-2	CASALAGAGTGELFF
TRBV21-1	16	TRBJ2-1	CASSKSGTSSYNEQFF
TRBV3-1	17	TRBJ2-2	CASSQDLRTGITGELFF
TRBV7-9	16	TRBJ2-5	CASSFNDRALEETQYF
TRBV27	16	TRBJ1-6	CASSSQGLGVMSPLHF
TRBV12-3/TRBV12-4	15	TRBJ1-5	CASSTPDSKYQPQHF
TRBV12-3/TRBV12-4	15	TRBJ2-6	CASKDLGTGDNVLTF
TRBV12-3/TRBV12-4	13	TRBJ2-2	CASCLERPGELFF
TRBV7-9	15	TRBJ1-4	CASRPVPEANEKLFF
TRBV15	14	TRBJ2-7	CATSIQRGLYEQYF
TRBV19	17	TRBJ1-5	CASSIYSRAGSNQPQHF
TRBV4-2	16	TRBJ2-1	CASSQGSSGGANEQFF
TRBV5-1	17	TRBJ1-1	CASSLYPPGSMNTEAFF
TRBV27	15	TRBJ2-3	CASSPNRAGRDTQYF
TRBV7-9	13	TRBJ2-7	CASSLSRGYEQYF
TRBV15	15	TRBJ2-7	CATSRIQGSTYEQYF
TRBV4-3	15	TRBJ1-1	CASSQGRNMNTEAFF
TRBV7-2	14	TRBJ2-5	CASSSHPAGETQYF
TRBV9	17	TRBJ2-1	CASSVVASGGPYNEQFF
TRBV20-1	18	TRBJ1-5	CSARAVGQGAYSNQPQHF
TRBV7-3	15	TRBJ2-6	CASSPTLTGQQVLTF
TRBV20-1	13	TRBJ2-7	CSASGQGSYEQYF
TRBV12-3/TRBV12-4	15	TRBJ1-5	CASSPQGHSNQPQHF
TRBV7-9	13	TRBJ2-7	CASSPTTAYEQYF
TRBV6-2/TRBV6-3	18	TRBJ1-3	CASSYSWTGGLSGNTIYF
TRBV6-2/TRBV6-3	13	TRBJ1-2	CATTTEINYGYTF
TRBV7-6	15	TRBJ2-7	CASSKGQGSSYEQYF
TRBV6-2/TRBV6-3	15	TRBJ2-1	CASSKTSGGFNEQFF
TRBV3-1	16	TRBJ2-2	CASSPRLATNTGELFF
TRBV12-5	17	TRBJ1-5	CASGTGERRGSNQPQHF
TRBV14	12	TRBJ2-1	CASSQVEYEQFF
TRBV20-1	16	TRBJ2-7	CSARETSWGGLYEQYF
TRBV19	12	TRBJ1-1	CASSIGVAEAFF
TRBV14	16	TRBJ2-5	CASSQVTKWGAETQYF
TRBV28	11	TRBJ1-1	CASRGNTEAFF
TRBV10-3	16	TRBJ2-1	CAISETDRSSYNEQFF
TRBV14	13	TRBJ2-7	CASSPRYSYEQYF
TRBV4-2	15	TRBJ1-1	CASSQEWQGGTEAFF
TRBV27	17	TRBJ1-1	CASSFRIANGLVTEAFF
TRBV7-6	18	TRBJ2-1	CASSLVGTGYGVDNEQFF
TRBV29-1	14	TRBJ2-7	CSVEEEGGPYEQYF
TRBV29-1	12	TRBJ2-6	CSVPGRANVLTF
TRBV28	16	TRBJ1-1	CASSSRLILWGTEAFF
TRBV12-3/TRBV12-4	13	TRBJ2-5	CASRGPYQETQYF
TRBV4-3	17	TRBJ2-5	CASSHPGGPRYQETQYF